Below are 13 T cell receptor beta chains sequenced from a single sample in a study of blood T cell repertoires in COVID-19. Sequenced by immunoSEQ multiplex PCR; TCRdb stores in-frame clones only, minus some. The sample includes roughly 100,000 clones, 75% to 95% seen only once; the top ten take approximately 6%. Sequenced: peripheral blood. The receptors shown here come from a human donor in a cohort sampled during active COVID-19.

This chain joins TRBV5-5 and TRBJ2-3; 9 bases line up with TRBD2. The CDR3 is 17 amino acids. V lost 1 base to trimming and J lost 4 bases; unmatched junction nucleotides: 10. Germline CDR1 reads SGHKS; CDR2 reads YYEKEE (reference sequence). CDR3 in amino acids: CASSLWGSGRGADTQYF. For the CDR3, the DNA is TGTGCCAGCAGCTTGTGGGGTAGCGGGAGAGGGGCAGATACGCAGTATTTT.

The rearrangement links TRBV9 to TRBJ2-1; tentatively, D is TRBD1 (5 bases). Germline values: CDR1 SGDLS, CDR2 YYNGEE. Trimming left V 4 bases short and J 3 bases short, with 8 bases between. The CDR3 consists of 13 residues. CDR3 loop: CASSTRDYNEQFF. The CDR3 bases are TGTGCCAGCAGCACCAGGGACTACAATGAGCAGTTCTTC. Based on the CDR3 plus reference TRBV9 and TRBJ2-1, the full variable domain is DSGVTQTPKHLITATGQRVTLRCSPRSGDLSVYWYQQSLDQGLQFLIQYYNGEERAKGNILERFSAQQFPDLHSELNLSSLELGDSALYFCASSTRDYNEQFFGPGTRLTVL.

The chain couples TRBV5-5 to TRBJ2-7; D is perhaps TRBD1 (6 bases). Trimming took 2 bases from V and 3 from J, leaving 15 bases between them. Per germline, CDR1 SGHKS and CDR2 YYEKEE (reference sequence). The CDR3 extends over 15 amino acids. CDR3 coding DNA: TGTGCCAGCAGCTTTACGGACAGTCTCTACTACGAGCAGTACTTC. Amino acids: CASSFTDSLYYEQYF.

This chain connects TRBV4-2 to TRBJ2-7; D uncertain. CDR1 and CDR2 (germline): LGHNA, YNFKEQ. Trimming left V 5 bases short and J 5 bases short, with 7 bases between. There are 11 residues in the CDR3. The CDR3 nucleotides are TGTGCCAGCAGCTATCAGGACGAGCAGTACTTC. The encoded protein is CASSYQDEQYF.

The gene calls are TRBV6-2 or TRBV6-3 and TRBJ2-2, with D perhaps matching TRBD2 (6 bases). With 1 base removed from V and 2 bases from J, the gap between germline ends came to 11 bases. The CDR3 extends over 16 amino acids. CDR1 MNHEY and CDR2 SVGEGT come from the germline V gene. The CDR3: CASSYLAGINTGELFF. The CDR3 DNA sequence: TGTGCCAGCAGTTACTTGGCGGGAATCAACACCGGGGAGCTGTTTTTT.

The CDR3 reads CASRLTGQSNSPLHF. CDR3 nucleotide sequence: TGTGCCAGCAGATTAACAGGGCAGAGTAATTCACCCCTCCACTTT. The chain has TRBV7-2 and TRBJ1-6; weak D call: TRBD1 (6 bases). Germline V gene lookup returns CDR1 SGHTA and CDR2 FQGNSA. CDR3 size: 15 residues. V lost 6 bases to trimming and J lost 6 bases, with 15 bases between them.

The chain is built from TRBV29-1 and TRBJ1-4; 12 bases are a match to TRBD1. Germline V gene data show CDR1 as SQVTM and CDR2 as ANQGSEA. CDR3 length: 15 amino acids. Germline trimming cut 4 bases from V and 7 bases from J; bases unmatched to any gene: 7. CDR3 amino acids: CSVGDRGLVAEKLFF. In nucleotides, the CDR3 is TGCAGCGTTGGGGACAGGGGGCTTGTTGCTGAAAAACTGTTTTTT.

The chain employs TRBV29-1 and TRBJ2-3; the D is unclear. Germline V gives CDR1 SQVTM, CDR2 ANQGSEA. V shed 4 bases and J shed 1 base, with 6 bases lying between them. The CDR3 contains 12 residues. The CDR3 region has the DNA TGCAGCGTTGCCCTAGGCACAGATACGCAGTATTTT. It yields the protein CSVALGTDTQYF.

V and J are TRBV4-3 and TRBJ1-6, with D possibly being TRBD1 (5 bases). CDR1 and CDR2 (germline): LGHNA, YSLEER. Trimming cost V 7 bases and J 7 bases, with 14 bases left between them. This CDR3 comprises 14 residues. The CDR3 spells CASKAGILNSPLHF. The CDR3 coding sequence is TGCGCCAGCAAGGCAGGGATTTTGAATTCACCCCTCCACTTT.

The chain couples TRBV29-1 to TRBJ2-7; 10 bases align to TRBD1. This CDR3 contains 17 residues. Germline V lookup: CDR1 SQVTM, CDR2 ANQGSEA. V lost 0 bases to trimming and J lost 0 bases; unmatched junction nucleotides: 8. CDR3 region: CSVEEPGQGQSSYEQYF. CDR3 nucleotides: TGCAGCGTTGAAGAGCCGGGACAGGGGCAAAGCTCCTACGAGCAGTACTTC.

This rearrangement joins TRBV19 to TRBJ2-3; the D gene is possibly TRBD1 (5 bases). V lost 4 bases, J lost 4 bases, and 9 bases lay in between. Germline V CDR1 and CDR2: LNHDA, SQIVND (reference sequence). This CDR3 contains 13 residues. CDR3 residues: CASSTRVSDTQYF. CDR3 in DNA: TGTGCCAGTAGTACCAGGGTTTCAGATACGCAGTATTTT.

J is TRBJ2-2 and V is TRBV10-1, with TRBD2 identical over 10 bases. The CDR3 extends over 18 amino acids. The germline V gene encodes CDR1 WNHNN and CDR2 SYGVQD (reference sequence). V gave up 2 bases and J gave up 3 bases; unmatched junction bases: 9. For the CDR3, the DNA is TGCGCCAGCAGTGAGAGGCTAGCGGGAGTCGGAGACACCGGGGAGCTGTTTTTT. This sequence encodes CASSERLAGVGDTGELFF.

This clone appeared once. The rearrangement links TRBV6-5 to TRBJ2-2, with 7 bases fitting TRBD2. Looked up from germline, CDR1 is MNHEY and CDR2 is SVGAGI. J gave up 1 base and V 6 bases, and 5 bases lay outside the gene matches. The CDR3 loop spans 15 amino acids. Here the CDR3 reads CASRRLAGNTGELFF. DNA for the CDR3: TGTGCCAGCAGGAGATTAGCGGGGAACACCGGGGAGCTGTTTTTT.